This T cell receptor beta chain was captured in a study of T cells of healthy individuals. Many counts were recorded for this clonotype. V dropped 5 bases and J dropped 6 bases, with 8 bases sitting between them. CDR1 is MDHEN, CDR2 SYDVKM, per germline. The CDR3 has 11 amino acids. TCRdb reprocessed the 5' RACE reads with MiXCR, giving one entry per CDR3 protein. The table lists 55,000 to 65,000 distinct CDR3 sequences, roughly 16% of them singletons, with approximately 4.8% in the top ten. This receptor was obtained from a human donor in good health. The genes are TRBV28 and TRBJ2-7; D gene ambiguous. CDR3 protein: CASSLVGEQYF. CDR3 nucleotide sequence: TGTGCCAGCAGTCTCGTGGGCGAGCAGTACTTC.